Below, one T cell receptor (beta chain) is given with its context. This entry belongs to a study of Tregs in tolerant kidney transplant recipients. The germline V gene encodes CDR1 SGHTA and CDR2 FQGNSA. This CDR3 region has 14 residues. V was shortened by 3 bases and J by 4 bases, with 10 bases between the two germline ends. The method was immunoSEQ multiplex PCR; TCRdb's version includes in-frame clones alone and lacks a portion of them. This sample yields approximately 93,000 clones, of which approximately 93% are seen a single time; 0.46% belongs to the top ten. The TCR was taken from a human donor who received a combined kidney and bone marrow transplant. The chain combines TRBV7-2 with TRBJ2-4; maybe TRBD2 (5 bases). The sequencing here drew on CD4+ T cells from blood, taken before the transplant. The CDR3 DNA is TGTGCCAGCAGCTTGGGAGCGTCGAAAAACATTCAGTACTTC. Translating gives CASSLGASKNIQYF.